Listed below are T cell receptor beta chains from one sample, sequenced in a study of CD8+CD57+ T cells in acquired aplastic anemia. Each CDR3 protein gets one entry after TCRdb re-called the reads with MiXCR. The sample shows roughly 180,000 distinct CDR3 sequences, more than 60% of them seen only once. Sequencing was carried out using sorted CD4+, CD8+, or CD8+CD57+ T cells (not recorded which) from PBMCs. The receptors come from a human donor with aplastic anemia. The CDR3 runs from the conserved cysteine through the conserved F or W. The order of the fields is V gene, D gene, J gene, clone size, CDR3 protein, CDR3 DNA. D genes are given only for firm matches. Clone size is given for some rows only: seen once, a few or many times, or a class if the clone is expanded.

V: TRBV12-3/TRBV12-4
D: NA
J: TRBJ2-3
size: NA
CDR3: CASNTRGPRDTQYF
DNA: TGTGCCAGCAATACCAGAGGACCACGGGATACGCAGTATTTT

V: TRBV9
D: TRBD1
J: TRBJ1-2
size: many
CDR3: CASSEGTGDYGYTF
DNA: TGTGCCAGCAGCGAGGGGACAGGGGACTATGGCTACACCTTC

V: TRBV5-4
D: NA
J: TRBJ2-3
size: NA
CDR3: CASSYYNTDTQYF
DNA: TGTGCCAGCAGCTACTATAATACAGATACGCAGTATTTT

V: TRBV20-1
D: NA
J: TRBJ2-7
size: once
CDR3: CSASPEAHEQYF
DNA: TGCAGTGCTAGCCCCGAGGCCCACGAGCAGTACTTC

V: TRBV4-1
D: NA
J: TRBJ2-3
size: NA
CDR3: CASSQAPGTDTQYF
DNA: TGCGCCAGCAGCCAAGCTCCAGGGACAGATACGCAGTATTTT

V: TRBV20-1
D: TRBD2
J: TRBJ2-7
size: NA
CDR3: CSASRTSGNEQYF
DNA: TGCAGTGCTAGTAGGACTAGCGGGAACGAGCAGTACTTC

V: TRBV2
D: TRBD2
J: TRBJ2-5
size: NA
CDR3: CASGGTSGQETQYF
DNA: TGTGCCAGCGGGGGGACTAGCGGGCAAGAGACCCAGTACTTC

V: TRBV12-5
D: NA
J: TRBJ2-3
size: NA
CDR3: CASSFPDRYTQYF
DNA: TGTGCCAGCAGTTTCCCGGACAGATATACGCAGTATTTT

V: TRBV20-1
D: NA
J: TRBJ1-2
size: NA
CDR3: CSASSGKDGYTF
DNA: TGCAGTGCTAGTTCGGGGAAGGATGGCTACACCTTC

V: TRBV15
D: NA
J: TRBJ2-3
size: NA
CDR3: CATSRGASVDTQYF
DNA: TGTGCCACCAGCAGAGGGGCTAGCGTAGATACGCAGTATTTT

V: TRBV12-3/TRBV12-4
D: NA
J: TRBJ2-7
size: NA
CDR3: CASSSPRSYEQYF
DNA: TGTGCCAGCTCAAGCCCCCGCAGCTACGAGCAGTACTTC

V: TRBV19
D: NA
J: TRBJ1-1
size: NA
CDR3: CASSISGDTEALF
DNA: TGTGCCAGTAGTATCTCAGGGGATACTGAAGCTTTATTT

V: TRBV6-1
D: TRBD2
J: TRBJ2-5
size: NA
CDR3: CASSGQMASGGQETQYF
DNA: TGTGCCAGCAGTGGCCAAATGGCTAGCGGGGGACAAGAGACCCAGTACTTC

V: TRBV24-1
D: NA
J: TRBJ2-6
size: NA
CDR3: CATSPGAHGANVLTF
DNA: TGTGCCACTTCCCCGGGGGCGCATGGGGCCAACGTCCTGACTTTC

V: TRBV7-8
D: NA
J: TRBJ2-6
size: NA
CDR3: CASSLGLGANVLTF
DNA: TGTGCCAGCAGCTTAGGGTTAGGGGCCAACGTCCTGACTTTC

V: TRBV2
D: TRBD1
J: TRBJ1-1
size: NA
CDR3: CASWGQGFGNTEAFF
DNA: TGTGCCAGCTGGGGACAGGGATTTGGGAACACTGAAGCTTTCTTT

V: TRBV7-3
D: TRBD2
J: TRBJ2-1
size: NA
CDR3: CASSLVTSGTGEQFF
DNA: TGTGCCAGCAGCTTGGTGACTAGCGGGACTGGTGAGCAGTTCTTC

V: TRBV10-3
D: TRBD1
J: TRBJ2-2
size: NA
CDR3: CATDRGGTGELFF
DNA: TGTGCCACCGACAGGGGTGGAACCGGGGAGCTGTTTTTT

V: TRBV29-1
D: NA
J: TRBJ1-1
size: NA
CDR3: CSVMTGNTEAFF
DNA: TGCAGCGTCATGACAGGGAACACTGAAGCTTTCTTT

V: TRBV28
D: TRBD1
J: TRBJ2-7
size: many
CDR3: CASSEYGTGYEQYF
DNA: TGTGCCAGCAGCGAATACGGGACAGGCTACGAGCAGTACTTC

V: TRBV19
D: NA
J: TRBJ2-1
size: many
CDR3: CASSMSSNGYNEQFF
DNA: TGTGCCAGTAGTATGAGCAGCAATGGGTACAATGAGCAGTTCTTC

V: TRBV7-2
D: NA
J: TRBJ2-7
size: few
CDR3: CASSLEGPPYEQYF
DNA: TGTGCCAGCAGCTTGGAAGGGCCTCCCTACGAGCAGTACTTC

V: TRBV29-1
D: NA
J: TRBJ2-1
size: NA
CDR3: CSVFHNEQFF
DNA: TGCAGCGTTTTCCACAATGAGCAGTTCTTC

V: TRBV5-1
D: TRBD1
J: TRBJ2-7
size: few
CDR3: CASSLRQGASYEQYF
DNA: TGCGCCAGCAGCTTGCGGCAGGGGGCGTCCTACGAGCAGTACTTC

V: TRBV12-5
D: NA
J: TRBJ2-1
size: many
CDR3: CASGLDSRFDEQFF
DNA: TGTGCTAGTGGCTTGGACAGCCGGTTTGATGAGCAGTTCTTC